The clone carrying this T cell receptor (beta chain) was seen a handful of times. These data come from a study of blood T cells in healthy people across ages. A second roughly 7 to 11 cycle PCR used barcoded and J-beta primers. TCRdb independently ran MiXCR on the 5' RACE reads; one entry per CDR3 protein. Counted here are 1.8 million or so distinct CDR3 sequences, around 40% occurring once; the ten biggest clones make up approximately 22%. CDR3 size: 16 residues. Germline V gives CDR1 SGHTA, CDR2 FQGNSA. The V gene lost 5 bases and the J gene lost 13 bases, with 27 bases spanning the gap. The sample consisted of blood. The clonotype was recovered from a human donor in good health. The V and J genes are TRBV7-2 and TRBJ2-4, with D hard to call. CDR3 sequence: CASSPRLAEPTGEQYF. CDR3 nucleotides: TGTGCCAGCAGCCCCAGGTTGGCAGAACCTACTGGAGAGCAGTACTTC.